This passage covers 3 T cell receptor beta chains from one sample sequenced in a study of cytomegalovirus exposure and HLA in healthy donors. The method was immunoSEQ multiplex PCR; TCRdb's version includes in-frame clones alone and lacks a portion of them. The repertoire holds approximately 150,000 clones, approximately 88% seen once, with less than 5.5% in the top ten. The sample taken for sequencing was PBMCs. These TCRs come from a man between 18 and 29 years old in good health and CMV-seropositive.

CDR3 DNA sequence: TGTGCCAGTAGTCCCCGACAGGTGGTGACCCAGTACTTC. This codes for CASSPRQVVTQYF. V is TRBV19 and J is TRBJ2-5; TRBD1 might be the D (6 bases). CDR1 and CDR2 from the germline V gene are LNHDA and SQIVND (reference sequence). Deletions cut 5 bases from V and 7 bases from J, with 14 bases between. There are 13 residues in the CDR3. Full variable domain (outside the CDR3, taken from reference TRBV19 and TRBJ2-5): DGGITQSPKYLFRKEGQNVTLSCEQNLNHDAMYWYRQDPGQGLRLIYYSQIVNDFQKGDIAEGYSVSREKKESFPLTVTSAQKNPTAFYLCASSPRQVVTQYFGPGTRLLVL.

The rearrangement links TRBV6-5 to TRBJ1-5; D is unclear. CDR3 length equals 16 residues. Germline CDR1 MNHEY, CDR2 SVGAGI. Trimming removed 4 bases at V and 4 bases at J, with 17 bases between. CDR3 protein: CASSFRGRAGNQPQHF. Written as DNA, the CDR3 is TGTGCCAGCAGTTTCCGAGGGCGTGCGGGGAATCAGCCCCAGCATTTT.

The gene calls are TRBV5-4 and TRBJ2-5, with 8 bases fitting TRBD2. The CDR3 has 13 amino acids. Germline assignment: CDR1 SGHNT and CDR2 YYREEE (reference sequence). V dropped 5 bases and J dropped 0; count of bases not matched to a gene: 0. CDR3 in amino acids: CASRGLDQETQYF. The CDR3, as DNA: TGTGCCAGCAGGGGACTAGACCAAGAGACCCAGTACTTC.